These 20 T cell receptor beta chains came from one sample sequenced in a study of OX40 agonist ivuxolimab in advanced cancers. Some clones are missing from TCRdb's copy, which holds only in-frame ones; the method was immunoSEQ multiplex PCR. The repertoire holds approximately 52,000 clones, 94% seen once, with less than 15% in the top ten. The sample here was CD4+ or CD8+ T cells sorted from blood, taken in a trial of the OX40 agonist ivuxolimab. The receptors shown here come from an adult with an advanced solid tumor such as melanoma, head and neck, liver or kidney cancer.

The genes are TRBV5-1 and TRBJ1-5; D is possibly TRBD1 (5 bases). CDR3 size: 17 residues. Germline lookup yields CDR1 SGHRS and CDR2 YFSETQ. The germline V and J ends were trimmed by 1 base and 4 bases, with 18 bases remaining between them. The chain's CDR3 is CASSLLGVKGKNQPQHF. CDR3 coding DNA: TGCGCCAGCAGCTTGTTAGGGGTCAAGGGCAAAAATCAGCCCCAGCATTTT.

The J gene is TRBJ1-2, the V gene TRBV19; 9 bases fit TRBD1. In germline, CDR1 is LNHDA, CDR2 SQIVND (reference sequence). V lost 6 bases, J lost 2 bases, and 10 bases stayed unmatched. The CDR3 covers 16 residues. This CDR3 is CASRISGTGPNYGYTF. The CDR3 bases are TGTGCCAGTAGGATCTCCGGGACAGGGCCCAACTATGGCTACACCTTC.

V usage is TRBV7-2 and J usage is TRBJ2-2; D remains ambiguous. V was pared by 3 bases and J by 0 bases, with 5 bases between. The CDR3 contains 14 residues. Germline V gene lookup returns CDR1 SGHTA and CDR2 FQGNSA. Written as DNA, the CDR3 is TGTGCCAGCAGCTTTGGGGCGAACACCGGGGAGCTGTTTTTT. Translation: CASSFGANTGELFF.

The CDR3: CASSRDSTYEQYF. In nucleotides, the CDR3 is TGTGCCAGCAGCCGGGACAGTACCTACGAGCAGTACTTC. The gene calls are TRBV27 and TRBJ2-7, with 7 bases aligning to TRBD1. Germline loops: CDR1 MNHEY, CDR2 SMNVEV (reference sequence). This CDR3 region has 13 residues. J was trimmed by 2 bases and V by 6 bases; bases with no gene match: 4.

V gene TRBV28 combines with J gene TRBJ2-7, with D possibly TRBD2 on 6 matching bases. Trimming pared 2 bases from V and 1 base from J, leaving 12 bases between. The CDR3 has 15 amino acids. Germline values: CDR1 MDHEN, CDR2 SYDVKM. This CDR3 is CASSLNRDLSYEQYF. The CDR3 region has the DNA TGTGCCAGCAGTTTAAACCGGGACTTATCCTACGAGCAGTACTTC.

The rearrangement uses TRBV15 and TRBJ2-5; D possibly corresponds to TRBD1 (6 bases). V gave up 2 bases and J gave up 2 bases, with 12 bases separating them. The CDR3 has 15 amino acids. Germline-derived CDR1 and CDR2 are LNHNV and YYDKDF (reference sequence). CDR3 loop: CATSRTRQVQETQYF. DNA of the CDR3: TGTGCCACCAGCAGAACACGACAGGTACAAGAGACCCAGTACTTC.

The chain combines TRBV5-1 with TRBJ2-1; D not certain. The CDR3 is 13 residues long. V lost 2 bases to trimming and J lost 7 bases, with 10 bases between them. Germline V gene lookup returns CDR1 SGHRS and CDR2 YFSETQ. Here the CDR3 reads CASSLGPPNEQFF. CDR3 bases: TGCGCCAGCAGCTTAGGCCCCCCGAATGAGCAGTTCTTC. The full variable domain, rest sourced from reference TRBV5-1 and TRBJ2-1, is KAGVTQTPRYLIKTRGQQVTLSCSPISGHRSVSWYQQTPGQGLQFLFEYFSETQRNKGNFPGRFSGRQFSNSRSEMNVSTLELGDSALYLCASSLGPPNEQFFGPGTRLTVL.

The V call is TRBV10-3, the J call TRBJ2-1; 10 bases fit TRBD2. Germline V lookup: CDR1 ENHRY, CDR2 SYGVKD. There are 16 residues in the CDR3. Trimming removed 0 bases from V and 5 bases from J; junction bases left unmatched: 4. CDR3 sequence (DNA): TGTGCCATCAGTGAGTCGAGCGGGAGGGGGAACAATGAGCAGTTCTTC. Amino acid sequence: CAISESSGRGNNEQFF.

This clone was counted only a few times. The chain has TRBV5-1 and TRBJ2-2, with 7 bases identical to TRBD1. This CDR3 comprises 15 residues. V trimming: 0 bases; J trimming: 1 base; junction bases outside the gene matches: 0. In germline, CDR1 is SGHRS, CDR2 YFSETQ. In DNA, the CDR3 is TGCGCCAGCAGCTTGGGACAGGGGAACACCGGGGAGCTGTTTTTT. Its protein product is CASSLGQGNTGELFF.

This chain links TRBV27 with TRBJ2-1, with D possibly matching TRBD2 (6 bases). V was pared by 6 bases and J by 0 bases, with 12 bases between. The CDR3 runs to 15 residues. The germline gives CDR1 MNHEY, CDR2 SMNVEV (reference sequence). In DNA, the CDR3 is TGTGCCAGCAGACGGGACTTGAGCTCCTACAATGAGCAGTTCTTC. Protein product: CASRRDLSSYNEQFF.

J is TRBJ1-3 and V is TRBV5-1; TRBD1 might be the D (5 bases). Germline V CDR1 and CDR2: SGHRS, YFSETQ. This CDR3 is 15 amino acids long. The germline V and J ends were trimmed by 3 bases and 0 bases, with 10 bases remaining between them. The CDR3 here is CASSSTGSSGNTIYF. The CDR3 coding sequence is TGCGCCAGCAGCTCCACAGGATCCTCTGGAAACACCATATATTTT.

CDR3 amino acids: CASSSRKTYGYTF. As DNA, the CDR3 is TGTGCCAGCAGCAGCAGAAAGACCTATGGCTACACCTTC. The gene calls are TRBV11-2 and TRBJ1-2; no clear D gene. The V gene lost 5 bases and the J gene lost 4 bases, with 11 bases spanning the gap. The CDR3 has 13 residues. Germline CDR1 is SGHAT and CDR2 is FQNNGV.

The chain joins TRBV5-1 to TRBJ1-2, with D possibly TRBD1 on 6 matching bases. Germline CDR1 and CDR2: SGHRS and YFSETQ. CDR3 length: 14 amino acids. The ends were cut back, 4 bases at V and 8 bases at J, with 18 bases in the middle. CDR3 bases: TGCGCCAGCAGCCGGACAGCCCCCCAGGGAGGCTACACCTTC. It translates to CASSRTAPQGGYTF.

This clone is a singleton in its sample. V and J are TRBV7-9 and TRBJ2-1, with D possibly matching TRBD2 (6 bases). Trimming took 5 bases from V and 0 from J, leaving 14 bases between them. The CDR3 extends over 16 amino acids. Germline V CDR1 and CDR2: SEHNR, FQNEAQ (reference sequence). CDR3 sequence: CASSDGSYSSYNEQFF. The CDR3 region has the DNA TGTGCCAGCAGCGACGGGAGCTATAGCTCCTACAATGAGCAGTTCTTC.

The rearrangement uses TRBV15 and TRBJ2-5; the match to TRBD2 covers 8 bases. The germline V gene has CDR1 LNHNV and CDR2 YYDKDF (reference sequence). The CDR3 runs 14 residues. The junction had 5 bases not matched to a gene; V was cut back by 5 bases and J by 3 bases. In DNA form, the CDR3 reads TGTGCCACCAGCGCCCGAGCGGGGGAAGAGACCCAGTACTTC. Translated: CATSARAGEETQYF.

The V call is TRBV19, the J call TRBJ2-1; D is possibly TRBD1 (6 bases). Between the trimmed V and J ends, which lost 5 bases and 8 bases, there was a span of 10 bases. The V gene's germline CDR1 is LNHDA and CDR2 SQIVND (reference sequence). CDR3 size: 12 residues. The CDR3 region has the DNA TGTGCCAGTAGTCCACAGGGCCATGAGCAGTTCTTC. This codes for CASSPQGHEQFF.

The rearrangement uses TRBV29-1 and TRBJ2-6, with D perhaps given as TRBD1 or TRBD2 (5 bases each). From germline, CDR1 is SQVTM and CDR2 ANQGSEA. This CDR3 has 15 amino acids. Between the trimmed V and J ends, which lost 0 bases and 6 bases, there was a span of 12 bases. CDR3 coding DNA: TGCAGCGTTGAAGACCACGGGACCCCGGCCAACGTCCTGACTTTC. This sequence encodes CSVEDHGTPANVLTF.

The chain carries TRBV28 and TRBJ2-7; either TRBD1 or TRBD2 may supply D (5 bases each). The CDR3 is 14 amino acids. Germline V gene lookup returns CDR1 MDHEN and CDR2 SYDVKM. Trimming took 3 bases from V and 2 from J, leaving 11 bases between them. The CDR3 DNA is TGTGCCAGCAGTTTGGGGGTCGGGACCTACGAGCAGTACTTC. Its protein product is CASSLGVGTYEQYF.

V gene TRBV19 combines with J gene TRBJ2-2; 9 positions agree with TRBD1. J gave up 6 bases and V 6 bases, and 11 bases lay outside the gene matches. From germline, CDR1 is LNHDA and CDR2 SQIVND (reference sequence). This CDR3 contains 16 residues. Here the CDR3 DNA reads TGTGCCAGTAGCCATCGACAGGGGGAAGATCCCGGGGAGCTGTTTTTT. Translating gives CASSHRQGEDPGELFF. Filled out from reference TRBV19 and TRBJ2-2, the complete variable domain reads DGGITQSPKYLFRKEGQNVTLSCEQNLNHDAMYWYRQDPGQGLRLIYYSQIVNDFQKGDIAEGYSVSREKKESFPLTVTSAQKNPTAFYLCASSHRQGEDPGELFFGEGSRLTVL.

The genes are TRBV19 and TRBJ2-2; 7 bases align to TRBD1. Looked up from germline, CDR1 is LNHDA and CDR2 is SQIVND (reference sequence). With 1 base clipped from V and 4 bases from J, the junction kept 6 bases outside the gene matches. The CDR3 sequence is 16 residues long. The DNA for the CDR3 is TGTGCCAGTAGTATAGCGACAGGGTATATCACCGGGGAGCTGTTTTTT. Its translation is CASSIATGYITGELFF.